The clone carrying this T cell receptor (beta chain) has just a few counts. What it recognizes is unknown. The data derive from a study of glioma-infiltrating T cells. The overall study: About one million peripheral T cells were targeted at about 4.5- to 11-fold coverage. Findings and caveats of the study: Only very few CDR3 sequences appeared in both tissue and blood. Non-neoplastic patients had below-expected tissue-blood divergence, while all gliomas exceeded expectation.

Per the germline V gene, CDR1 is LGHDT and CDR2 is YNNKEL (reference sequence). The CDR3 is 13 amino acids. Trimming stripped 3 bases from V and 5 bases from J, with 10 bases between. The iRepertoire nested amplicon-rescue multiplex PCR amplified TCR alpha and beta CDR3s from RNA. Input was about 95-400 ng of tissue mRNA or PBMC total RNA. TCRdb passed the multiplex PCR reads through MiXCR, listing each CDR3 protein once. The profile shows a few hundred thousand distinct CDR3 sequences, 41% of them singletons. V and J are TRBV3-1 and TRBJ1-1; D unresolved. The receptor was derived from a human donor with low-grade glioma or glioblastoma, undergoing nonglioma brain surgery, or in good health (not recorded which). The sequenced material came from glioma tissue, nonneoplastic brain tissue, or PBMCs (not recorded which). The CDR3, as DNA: TGTGCCAGCAGCCAGCAGTTAGGTACTGAAGCTTTCTTT. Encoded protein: CASSQQLGTEAFF.